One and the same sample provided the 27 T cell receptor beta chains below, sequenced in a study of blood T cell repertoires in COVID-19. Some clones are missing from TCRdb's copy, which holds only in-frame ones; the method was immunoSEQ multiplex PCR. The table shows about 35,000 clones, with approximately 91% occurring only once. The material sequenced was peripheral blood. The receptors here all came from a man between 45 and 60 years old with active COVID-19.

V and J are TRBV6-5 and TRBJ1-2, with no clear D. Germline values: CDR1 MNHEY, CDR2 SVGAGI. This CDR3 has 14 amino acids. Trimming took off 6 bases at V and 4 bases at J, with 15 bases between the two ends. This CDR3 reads CASRRTLEGYGYTF. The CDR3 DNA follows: TGTGCCAGCAGAAGGACTCTCGAGGGCTATGGCTACACCTTC.

Here the CDR3 DNA reads TGTGCCACCAGCAGAGATCGCGGCCCTGAAGCTTTCTTT. Its protein is CATSRDRGPEAFF. J is TRBJ1-1 and V is TRBV15; no definite D call. Between the trimmed V and J ends, which lost 0 bases and 6 bases, there was a span of 8 bases. This CDR3 spans 13 amino acids. Germline V gene data show CDR1 as LNHNV and CDR2 as YYDKDF (reference sequence). Combining the CDR3 with reference TRBV15 and TRBJ1-1 gives the whole variable domain DAMVIQNPRYQVTQFGKPVTLSCSQTLNHNVMYWYQQKSSQAPKLLFHYYDKDFNNEADTPDNFQSRRPNTSFCFLDIRSPGLGDTAMYLCATSRDRGPEAFFGQGTRLTVV.

CDR3 nucleotides: TGTGCCAGCAGCTTTGGGGCTTACAATGAGCAGTTCTTC. Translation: CASSFGAYNEQFF. The gene calls are TRBV7-3 and TRBJ2-1, with D tentatively TRBD1 (5 bases). Germline assignment: CDR1 SGHTA and CDR2 FQGTGA. The CDR3 runs 13 residues. The V end was cut by 3 bases, the J end by 4 bases, with 7 bases between.

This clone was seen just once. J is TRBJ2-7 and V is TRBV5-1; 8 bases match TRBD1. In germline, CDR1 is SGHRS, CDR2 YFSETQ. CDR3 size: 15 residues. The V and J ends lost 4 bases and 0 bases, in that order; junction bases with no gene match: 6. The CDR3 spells CASSLQGALSYEQYF. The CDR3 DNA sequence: TGCGCCAGCAGCCTCCAGGGGGCCCTCTCCTACGAGCAGTACTTC.

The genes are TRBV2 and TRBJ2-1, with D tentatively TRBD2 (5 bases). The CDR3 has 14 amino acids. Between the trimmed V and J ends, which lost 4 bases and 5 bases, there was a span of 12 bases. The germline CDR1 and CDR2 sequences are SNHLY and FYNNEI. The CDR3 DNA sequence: TGTGCCAGCAGTGGTGATCTAGCTGACAATGAGCAGTTCTTC. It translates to CASSGDLADNEQFF. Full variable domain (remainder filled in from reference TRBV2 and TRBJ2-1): EPEVTQTPSHQVTQMGQEVILRCVPISNHLYFYWYRQILGQKVEFLVSFYNNEISEKSEIFDDQFSVERPDGSNFTLKIRSTKLEDSAMYFCASSGDLADNEQFFGPGTRLTVL.

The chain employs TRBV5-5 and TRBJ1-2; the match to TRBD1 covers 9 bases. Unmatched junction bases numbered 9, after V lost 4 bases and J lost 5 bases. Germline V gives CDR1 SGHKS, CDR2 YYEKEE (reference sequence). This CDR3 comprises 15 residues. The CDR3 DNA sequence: TGTGCCAGCAGCGGGGGGACAGGGATCGGGTATGGCTACACCTTC. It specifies CASSGGTGIGYGYTF.

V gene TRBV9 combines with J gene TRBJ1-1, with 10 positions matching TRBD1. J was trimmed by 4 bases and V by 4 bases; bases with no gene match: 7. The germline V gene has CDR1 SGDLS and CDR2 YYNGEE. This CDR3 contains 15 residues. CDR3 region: CASSNRQGAVTEAFF. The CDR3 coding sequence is TGTGCCAGCAGCAACCGACAGGGGGCAGTCACTGAAGCTTTCTTT.

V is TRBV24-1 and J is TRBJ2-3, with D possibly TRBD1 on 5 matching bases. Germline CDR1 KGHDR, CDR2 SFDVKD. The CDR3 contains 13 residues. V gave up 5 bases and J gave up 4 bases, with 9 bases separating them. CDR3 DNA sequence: TGTGCCACCAGTGGACAGAACTCAGATACGCAGTATTTT. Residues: CATSGQNSDTQYF.

The CDR3 sequence: CASSFLTSGVTNEQFF. Written as DNA, the CDR3 is TGTGCCAGCAGCTTCTTAACTAGCGGGGTTACCAATGAGCAGTTCTTC. V is TRBV7-9 and J is TRBJ2-1; 10 bases map to TRBD2. V shed 3 bases, J shed 6 bases, and the junction held 8 bases outside the gene matches. From germline, CDR1 is SEHNR and CDR2 FQNEAQ (reference sequence). This CDR3 has 16 residues.

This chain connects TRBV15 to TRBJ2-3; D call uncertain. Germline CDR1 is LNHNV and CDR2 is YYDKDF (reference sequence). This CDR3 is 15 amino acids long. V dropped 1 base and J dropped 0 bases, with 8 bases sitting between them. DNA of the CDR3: TGTGCCACCAGCAGAGTGTGGAGCAGCACAGATACGCAGTATTTT. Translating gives CATSRVWSSTDTQYF.

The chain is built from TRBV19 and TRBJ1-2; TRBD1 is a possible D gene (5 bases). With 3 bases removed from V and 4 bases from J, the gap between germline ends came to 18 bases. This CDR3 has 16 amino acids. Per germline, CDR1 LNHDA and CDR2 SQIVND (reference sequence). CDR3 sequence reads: CASSMRPTGPVYGYTF. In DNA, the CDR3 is TGTGCCAGTAGTATGAGGCCCACAGGACCAGTCTATGGCTACACCTTC.

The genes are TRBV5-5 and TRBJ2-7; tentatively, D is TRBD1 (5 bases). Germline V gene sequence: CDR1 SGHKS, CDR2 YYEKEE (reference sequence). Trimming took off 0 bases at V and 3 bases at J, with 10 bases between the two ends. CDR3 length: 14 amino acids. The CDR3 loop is CASSLAGIGYEQYF. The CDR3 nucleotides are TGTGCCAGCAGCTTGGCAGGGATAGGCTACGAGCAGTACTTC. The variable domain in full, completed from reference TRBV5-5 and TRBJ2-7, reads DAGVTQSPTHLIKTRGQQVTLRCSPISGHKSVSWYQQVLGQGPQFIFQYYEKEERGRGNFPDRFSARQFPNYSSELNVNALLLGDSALYLCASSLAGIGYEQYFGPGTRLTVT.

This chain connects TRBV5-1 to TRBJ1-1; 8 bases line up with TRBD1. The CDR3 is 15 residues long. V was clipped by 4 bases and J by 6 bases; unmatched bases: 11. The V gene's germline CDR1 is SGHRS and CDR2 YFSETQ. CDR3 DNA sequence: TGCGCCAGCAGCCGACAGACAGGGGAAGGGGCTGAAGCTTTCTTT. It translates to CASSRQTGEGAEAFF.

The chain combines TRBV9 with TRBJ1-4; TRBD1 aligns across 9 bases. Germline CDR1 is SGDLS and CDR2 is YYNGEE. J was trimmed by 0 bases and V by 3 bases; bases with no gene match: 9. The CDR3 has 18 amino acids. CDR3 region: CASSDSGTGTPTNEKLFF. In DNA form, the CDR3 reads TGTGCCAGCAGCGATTCCGGGACAGGGACTCCAACTAATGAAAAACTGTTTTTT.

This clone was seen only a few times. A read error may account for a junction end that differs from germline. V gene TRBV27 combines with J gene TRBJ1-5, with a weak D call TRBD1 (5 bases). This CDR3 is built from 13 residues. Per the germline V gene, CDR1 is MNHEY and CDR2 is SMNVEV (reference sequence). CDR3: CASWDYSNQPQHF. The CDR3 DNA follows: TGCGCCAGCTGGGACTATAGCAATCAGCCCCAGCATTTT.

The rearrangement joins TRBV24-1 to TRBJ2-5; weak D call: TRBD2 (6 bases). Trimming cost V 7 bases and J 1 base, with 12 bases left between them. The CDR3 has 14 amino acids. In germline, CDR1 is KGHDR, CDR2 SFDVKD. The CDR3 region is CATSTSSSQETQYF. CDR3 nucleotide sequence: TGTGCCACCAGCACTAGCTCCTCCCAAGAGACCCAGTACTTC.

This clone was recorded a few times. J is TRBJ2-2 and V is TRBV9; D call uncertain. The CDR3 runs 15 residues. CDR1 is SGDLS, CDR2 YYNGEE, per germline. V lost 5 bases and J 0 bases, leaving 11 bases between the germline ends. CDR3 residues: CASRDHRANTGELFF. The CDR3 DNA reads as TGTGCCAGCAGAGATCATCGGGCGAACACCGGGGAGCTGTTTTTT.

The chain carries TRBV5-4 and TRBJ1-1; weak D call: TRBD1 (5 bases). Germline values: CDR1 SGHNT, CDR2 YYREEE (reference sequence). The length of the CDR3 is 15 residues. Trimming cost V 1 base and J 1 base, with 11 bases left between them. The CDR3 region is CASSLRGSRNTEAFF. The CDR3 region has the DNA TGTGCCAGCAGCTTGCGGGGGAGTCGGAACACTGAAGCTTTCTTT.

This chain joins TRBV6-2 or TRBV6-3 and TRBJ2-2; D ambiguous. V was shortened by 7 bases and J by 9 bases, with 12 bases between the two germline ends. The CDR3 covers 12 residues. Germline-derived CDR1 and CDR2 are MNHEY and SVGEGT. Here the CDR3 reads CASTPHDRELFF. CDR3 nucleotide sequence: TGTGCCAGCACCCCACACGACAGGGAGCTGTTTTTT.

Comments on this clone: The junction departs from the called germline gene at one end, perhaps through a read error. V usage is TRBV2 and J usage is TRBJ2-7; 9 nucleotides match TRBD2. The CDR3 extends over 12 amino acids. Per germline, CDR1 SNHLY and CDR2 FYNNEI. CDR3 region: CASIFPGTSKLF. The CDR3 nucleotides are TGTGCCAGCATTTTCCCCGGGACTAGCAAGTTGTTC. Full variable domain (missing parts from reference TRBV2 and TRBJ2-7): EPEVTQTPSHQVTQMGQEVILRCVPISNHLYFYWYRQILGQKVEFLVSFYNNEISEKSEIFDDQFSVERPDGSNFTLKIRSTKLEDSAMYFCASIFPGTSKLFGPGTRLTVT.

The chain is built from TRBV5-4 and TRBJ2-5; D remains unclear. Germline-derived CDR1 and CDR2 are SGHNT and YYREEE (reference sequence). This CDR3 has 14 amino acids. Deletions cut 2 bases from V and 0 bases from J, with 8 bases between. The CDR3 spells CASSFWANQETQYF. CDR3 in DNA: TGTGCCAGCAGCTTTTGGGCTAACCAAGAGACCCAGTACTTC.

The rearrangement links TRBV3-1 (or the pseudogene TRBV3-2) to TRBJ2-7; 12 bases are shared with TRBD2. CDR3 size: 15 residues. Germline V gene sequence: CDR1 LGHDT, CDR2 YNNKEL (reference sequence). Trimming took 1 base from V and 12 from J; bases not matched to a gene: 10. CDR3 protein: CASSQGLAGGIKAYF. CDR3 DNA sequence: TGTGCCAGCAGCCAAGGGCTAGCGGGAGGGATTAAAGCGTACTTC.

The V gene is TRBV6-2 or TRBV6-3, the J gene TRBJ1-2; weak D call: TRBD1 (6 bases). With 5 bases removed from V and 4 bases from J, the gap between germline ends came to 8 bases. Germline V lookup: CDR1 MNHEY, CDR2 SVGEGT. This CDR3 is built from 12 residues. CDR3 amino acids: CASSPQGYGYTF. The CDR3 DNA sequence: TGTGCCAGCAGTCCACAGGGCTATGGCTACACCTTC.

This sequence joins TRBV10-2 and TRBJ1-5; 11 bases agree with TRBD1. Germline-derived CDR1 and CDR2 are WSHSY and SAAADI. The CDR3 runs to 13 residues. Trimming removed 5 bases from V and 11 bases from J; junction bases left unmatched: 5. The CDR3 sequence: CASSPGQGVSQHF. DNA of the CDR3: TGCGCCAGCAGTCCGGGACAGGGGGTGTCCCAGCATTTT.

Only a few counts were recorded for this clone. The CDR3, as DNA: TGCGCCAGCAGTGACAGGGAACAGCCGTATGGCTACACCTTC. Its translation is CASSDREQPYGYTF. The chain recombines TRBV10-1 with TRBJ1-2; maybe TRBD1 (5 bases). Trimming removed 3 bases from V and 5 bases from J, with 13 bases in between. The CDR3 is 14 residues long. CDR1 and CDR2 (germline): WNHNN, SYGVQD (reference sequence).

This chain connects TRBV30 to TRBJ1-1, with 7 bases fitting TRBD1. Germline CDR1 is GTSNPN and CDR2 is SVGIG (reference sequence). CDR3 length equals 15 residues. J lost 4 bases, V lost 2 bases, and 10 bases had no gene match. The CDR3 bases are TGTGCCTGGAGTCACACCGAACAGGGGCGCACTGAAGCTTTCTTT. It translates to CAWSHTEQGRTEAFF.

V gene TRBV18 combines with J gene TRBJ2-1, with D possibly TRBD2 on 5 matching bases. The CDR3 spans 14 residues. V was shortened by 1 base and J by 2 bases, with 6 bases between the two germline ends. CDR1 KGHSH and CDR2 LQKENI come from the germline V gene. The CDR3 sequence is CASSPQGAYNEQFF. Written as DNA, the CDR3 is TGTGCCAGCTCACCACAGGGAGCCTACAATGAGCAGTTCTTC.